This T cell receptor beta chain came from a study of control samples from healthy donors and cancer patients (TCRdb year 2020). The protocol used for the library was the immunoSEQ multiplex PCR assay. Drawn from immuneACCESS, this table holds only the in-frame rearrangements with V and J called that TCRdb kept. Clones are partly lost; checked studies trace under half to an unresolved V gene and leave the rest unexplained. The sample yields 100,000 to 150,000 clones; approximately 92% were counted once. The top ten constitute approximately 0.57% of the sample. V drops 2 bases and J drops 3 bases, leaving 15 bases in between. The germline V gene encodes CDR1 SGDLS and CDR2 YYNGEE. From the cysteine through the phenylalanine, the CDR3 covers 15 amino acids. Solely the CDR3 DNA is kept, with 45 bases framed from the first base. Note on this clone: There is no known antigen for this receptor. Base qualities are not provided; no much larger clone lies one nucleotide away.

The clonotype originates from an elderly man with head and neck cancer. The chain is assembled from TRBV9 and TRBJ2-7, and possibly TRBD2, on 6 matching bases. Sequencing was done on a sample of PBMCs. The CDR3 in this case is CASSVGTAGIYEQYF. The sequenced DNA: TGTGCCAGCAGCGTGGGGACTGCTGGAATCTACGAGCAGTACTTC.